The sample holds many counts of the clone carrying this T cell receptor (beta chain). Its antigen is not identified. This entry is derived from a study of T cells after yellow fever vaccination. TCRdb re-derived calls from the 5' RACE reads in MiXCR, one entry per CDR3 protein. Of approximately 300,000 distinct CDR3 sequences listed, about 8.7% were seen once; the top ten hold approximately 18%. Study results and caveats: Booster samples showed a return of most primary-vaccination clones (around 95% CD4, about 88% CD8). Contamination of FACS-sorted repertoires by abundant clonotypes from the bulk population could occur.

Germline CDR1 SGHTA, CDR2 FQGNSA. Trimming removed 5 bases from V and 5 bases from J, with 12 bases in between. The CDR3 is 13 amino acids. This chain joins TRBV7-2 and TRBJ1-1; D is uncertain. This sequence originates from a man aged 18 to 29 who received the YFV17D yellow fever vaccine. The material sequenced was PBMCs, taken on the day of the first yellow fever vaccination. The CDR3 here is CASSPLGGTEAFF. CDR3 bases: TGTGCCAGCAGCCCCCTCGGCGGAACTGAAGCTTTCTTT.